The rows below give T cell receptor beta chains drawn from one sample of a study of cytomegalovirus exposure and HLA in healthy donors. Sequencing was performed with immunoSEQ multiplex PCR; in TCRdb, only in-frame clones are kept and a portion is missing. There are 200,000 to 250,000 clones in the sample; around four fifths occur only once, and about 6% lies in the top ten. Sequencing was carried out using PBMCs. The receptors were gathered from a young woman in good health and CMV-seronegative. Each CDR3 is given with its conserved first and last residue. A D gene is named only where the DNA matches it firmly. Size is stated for part of the rows, as once, few or many counts, or as a class when the clone is expanded.

v_gene: TRBV4-1
abundance: -
d_gene: TRBD2
j_gene: TRBJ2-1
CDR3aa: CASSQVDMGLAAYNEQFF
CDR3nt: TGCGCCAGCAGCCAAGTTGACATGGGACTAGCCGCCTACAATGAGCAGTTCTTC

v_gene: TRBV30
abundance: -
d_gene: TRBD2
j_gene: TRBJ2-5
CDR3aa: CAWKKAGGPSQETQYF
CDR3nt: TGTGCCTGGAAGAAAGCGGGAGGGCCTAGCCAAGAGACCCAGTACTTC

v_gene: TRBV2
abundance: once
d_gene: -
j_gene: TRBJ1-2
CDR3aa: CASQDGGPGGYTF
CDR3nt: TGTGCCAGCCAAGACGGAGGGCCGGGGGGCTACACCTTC

v_gene: TRBV2
abundance: -
d_gene: TRBD1
j_gene: TRBJ2-1
CDR3aa: CASDEQGARFYNEQFF
CDR3nt: TGTGCCAGCGACGAACAGGGGGCCAGGTTCTACAATGAGCAGTTCTTC

v_gene: TRBV30
abundance: -
d_gene: -
j_gene: TRBJ1-2
CDR3aa: CAWRLYGYTF
CDR3nt: TGTGCCTGGAGGTTGTATGGCTACACCTTC

v_gene: TRBV28
abundance: -
d_gene: -
j_gene: TRBJ2-3
CDR3aa: CASSSSGTTDTQYF
CDR3nt: TGTGCCAGCAGTTCATCAGGGACCACAGATACGCAGTATTTT

v_gene: TRBV6-1
abundance: once
d_gene: -
j_gene: TRBJ2-4
CDR3aa: CASPGPAKNIQYF
CDR3nt: TGTGCCAGTCCCGGCCCAGCCAAAAACATTCAGTACTTC

v_gene: TRBV9
abundance: -
d_gene: -
j_gene: TRBJ1-4
CDR3aa: CASSVDGRLEKLFF
CDR3nt: TGTGCCAGCAGCGTAGACGGCCGACTTGAAAAACTGTTTTTT

v_gene: TRBV27
abundance: -
d_gene: TRBD2
j_gene: TRBJ2-3
CDR3aa: CASSSSGRGADTQYF
CDR3nt: TGTGCCAGCAGTTCGAGCGGGAGGGGGGCAGATACGCAGTATTTT

v_gene: TRBV4-2
abundance: -
d_gene: -
j_gene: TRBJ1-2
CDR3aa: CASSQPDGYTF
CDR3nt: TGTGCCAGCAGCCAACCAGATGGCTACACCTTC

v_gene: TRBV9
abundance: -
d_gene: -
j_gene: TRBJ2-1
CDR3aa: CASSVGYEQFF
CDR3nt: TGTGCCAGCAGCGTAGGGTACGAGCAGTTCTTC

v_gene: TRBV7-9
abundance: -
d_gene: TRBD2
j_gene: TRBJ2-3
CDR3aa: CASSPPTSGRTDTQYF
CDR3nt: TGTGCCAGCAGCCCCCCGACTAGCGGGAGGACAGATACGCAGTATTTT

v_gene: TRBV28
abundance: -
d_gene: -
j_gene: TRBJ1-5
CDR3aa: CASRQKGISNQPQHF
CDR3nt: TGTGCCAGCAGACAAAAGGGGATTAGCAATCAGCCCCAGCATTTT

v_gene: TRBV29-1
abundance: -
d_gene: -
j_gene: TRBJ2-5
CDR3aa: CSVLSGVETQYF
CDR3nt: TGCAGCGTCCTCTCGGGGGTGGAGACCCAGTACTTC

v_gene: TRBV5-4
abundance: -
d_gene: -
j_gene: TRBJ2-1
CDR3aa: CASSPGREPYNEQFF
CDR3nt: TGTGCCAGCAGCCCGGGCAGGGAACCATACAATGAGCAGTTCTTC

v_gene: TRBV19
abundance: -
d_gene: TRBD1
j_gene: TRBJ1-5
CDR3aa: CASSPRTGGYQPQHF
CDR3nt: TGTGCCAGTAGTCCGAGGACAGGTGGATACCAGCCCCAGCATTTT

v_gene: TRBV2
abundance: -
d_gene: TRBD1
j_gene: TRBJ1-5
CDR3aa: CASSETGGSNQPQHF
CDR3nt: TGTGCCAGCAGTGAGACAGGGGGCAGCAATCAGCCCCAGCATTTT

v_gene: TRBV27
abundance: -
d_gene: -
j_gene: TRBJ2-1
CDR3aa: CASTHGEPRGAYNEQFF
CDR3nt: TGTGCCAGCACTCACGGGGAGCCTCGAGGGGCCTACAATGAGCAGTTCTTC

v_gene: TRBV27
abundance: -
d_gene: -
j_gene: TRBJ1-2
CDR3aa: CASSKSSTYGYTF
CDR3nt: TGTGCCAGCAGTAAGAGCAGCACCTATGGCTACACCTTC

v_gene: TRBV7-2
abundance: -
d_gene: -
j_gene: TRBJ1-2
CDR3aa: CASSLQNYGYTF
CDR3nt: TGTGCCAGCAGCTTACAGAACTATGGCTACACCTTC

v_gene: TRBV2
abundance: -
d_gene: -
j_gene: TRBJ1-3
CDR3aa: CASREQGASGNTIYF
CDR3nt: TGTGCCAGCAGAGAACAGGGTGCCTCTGGAAACACCATATATTTT

v_gene: TRBV9
abundance: -
d_gene: -
j_gene: TRBJ1-2
CDR3aa: CASSVDGRGPYGYTF
CDR3nt: TGTGCCAGCAGCGTAGATGGCCGGGGACCCTATGGCTACACCTTC

v_gene: TRBV18
abundance: few
d_gene: -
j_gene: TRBJ2-7
CDR3aa: CASSNTVGGAYEQYF
CDR3nt: TGTGCCAGCTCAAACACCGTGGGGGGCGCCTACGAGCAGTACTTC

v_gene: TRBV19
abundance: few
d_gene: -
j_gene: TRBJ1-6
CDR3aa: CASSPPARGRNSPLHF
CDR3nt: TGTGCCAGTAGCCCCCCCGCTAGGGGAAGGAATTCACCCCTCCACTTT

v_gene: TRBV25-1
abundance: -
d_gene: TRBD2
j_gene: TRBJ2-5
CDR3aa: CASGLRTSGVETQYF
CDR3nt: TGTGCCAGCGGCCTGAGGACTAGCGGGGTTGAGACCCAGTACTTC

v_gene: TRBV28
abundance: -
d_gene: -
j_gene: TRBJ2-6
CDR3aa: CASSLTAGANVLTF
CDR3nt: TGTGCCAGCAGTTTAACGGCGGGGGCCAACGTCCTGACTTTC

v_gene: TRBV10-2
abundance: once
d_gene: TRBD1
j_gene: TRBJ1-1
CDR3aa: CASISTGGTEAFF
CDR3nt: TGCGCCAGCATTTCAACAGGGGGCACTGAAGCTTTCTTT

v_gene: TRBV9
abundance: once
d_gene: TRBD1
j_gene: TRBJ2-7
CDR3aa: CASSVDQGVTYEQYF
CDR3nt: TGTGCCAGCAGCGTAGATCAGGGGGTAACCTACGAGCAGTACTTC

v_gene: TRBV9
abundance: -
d_gene: -
j_gene: TRBJ2-1
CDR3aa: CASSADTRSYNEQFF
CDR3nt: TGTGCCAGCAGCGCGGACACTAGGAGCTACAATGAGCAGTTCTTC

v_gene: TRBV9
abundance: -
d_gene: -
j_gene: TRBJ2-3
CDR3aa: CASSATTQDTQYF
CDR3nt: TGTGCCAGCAGTGCGACTACGCAAGATACGCAGTATTTT

v_gene: TRBV5-1
abundance: -
d_gene: -
j_gene: TRBJ1-1
CDR3aa: CASSLQGGPNTEAFF
CDR3nt: TGCGCCAGCAGCCTACAGGGAGGTCCGAACACTGAAGCTTTCTTT

v_gene: TRBV19
abundance: -
d_gene: -
j_gene: TRBJ1-2
CDR3aa: CASSITRDYGYTF
CDR3nt: TGTGCCAGTAGTATTACTCGGGACTATGGCTACACCTTC

v_gene: TRBV18
abundance: few
d_gene: -
j_gene: TRBJ2-5
CDR3aa: CASSLAQGPTSYQETQYF
CDR3nt: TGTGCCAGCTCATTGGCCCAGGGGCCGACCTCGTACCAAGAGACCCAGTACTTC

v_gene: TRBV2
abundance: -
d_gene: -
j_gene: TRBJ1-5
CDR3aa: CASSGELNQPQHF
CDR3nt: TGTGCCAGCAGTGGGGAGCTAAATCAGCCCCAGCATTTT

v_gene: TRBV9
abundance: -
d_gene: -
j_gene: TRBJ1-1
CDR3aa: CASSRWDTEAFF
CDR3nt: TGTGCCAGCAGCAGATGGGACACTGAAGCTTTCTTT

v_gene: TRBV4-1
abundance: -
d_gene: TRBD2
j_gene: TRBJ2-1
CDR3aa: CASSQGTSRVDSYNEQFF
CDR3nt: TGCGCCAGCAGCCAAGGGACTAGCAGGGTAGACTCCTACAATGAGCAGTTCTTC

v_gene: TRBV6-1
abundance: -
d_gene: -
j_gene: TRBJ2-1
CDR3aa: CASGDGNIYNEQFF
CDR3nt: TGTGCCAGCGGGGACGGCAATATCTACAATGAGCAGTTCTTC

v_gene: TRBV18
abundance: -
d_gene: -
j_gene: TRBJ2-5
CDR3aa: CASSPPDWLETQYF
CDR3nt: TGTGCCAGCTCACCACCGGATTGGCTGGAGACCCAGTACTTC

v_gene: TRBV4-2
abundance: -
d_gene: -
j_gene: TRBJ2-6
CDR3aa: CASSQVQESGANVLTF
CDR3nt: TGTGCCAGCAGCCAAGTTCAGGAATCCGGGGCCAACGTCCTGACTTTC

v_gene: TRBV29-1
abundance: -
d_gene: -
j_gene: TRBJ2-7
CDR3aa: CSVVPGALYEQYF
CDR3nt: TGCAGCGTTGTTCCGGGGGCCCTTTACGAGCAGTACTTC

v_gene: TRBV9
abundance: -
d_gene: TRBD1
j_gene: TRBJ1-2
CDR3aa: CASSSRQGDGYTF
CDR3nt: TGTGCCAGCAGCTCAAGACAGGGAGATGGCTACACCTTC